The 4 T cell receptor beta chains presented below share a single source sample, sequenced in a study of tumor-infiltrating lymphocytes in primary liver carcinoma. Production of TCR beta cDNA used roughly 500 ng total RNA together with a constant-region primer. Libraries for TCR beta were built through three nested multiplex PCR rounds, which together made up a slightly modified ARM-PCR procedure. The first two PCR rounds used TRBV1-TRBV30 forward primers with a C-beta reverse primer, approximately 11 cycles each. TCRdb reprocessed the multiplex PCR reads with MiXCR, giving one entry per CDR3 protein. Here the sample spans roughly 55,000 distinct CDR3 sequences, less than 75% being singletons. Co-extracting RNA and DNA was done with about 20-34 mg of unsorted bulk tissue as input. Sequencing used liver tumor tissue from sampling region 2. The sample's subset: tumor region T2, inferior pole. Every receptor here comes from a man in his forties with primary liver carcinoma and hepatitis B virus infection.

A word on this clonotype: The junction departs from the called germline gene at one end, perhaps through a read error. CDR3 DNA sequence: TGCAGCGTTGGGCAGGTAGGCAATACACAGTATTTT. It yields the protein CSVGQVGNTQYF. This chain joins TRBV29-1 and TRBJ2-3; D unresolved. Germline V gene lookup returns CDR1 SQVTM and CDR2 ANQGSEA. The CDR3 sequence is 12 residues long.

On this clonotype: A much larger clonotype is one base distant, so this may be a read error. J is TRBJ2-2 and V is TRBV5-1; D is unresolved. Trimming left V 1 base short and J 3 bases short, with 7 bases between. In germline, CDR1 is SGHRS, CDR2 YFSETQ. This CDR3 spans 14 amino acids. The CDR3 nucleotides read TGCGCCAGCAGCTTGCGGTCTTACACCGGGGAGCTGTTTTTT. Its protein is CASSLRSYTGELFF.

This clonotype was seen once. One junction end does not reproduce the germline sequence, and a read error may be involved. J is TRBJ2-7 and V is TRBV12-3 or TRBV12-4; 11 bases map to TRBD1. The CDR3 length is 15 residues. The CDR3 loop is CASNMGTGGPYEQYF. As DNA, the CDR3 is TGTGCCAGCAATATGGGGACAGGGGGGCCCTATGAGCAGTACTTC.

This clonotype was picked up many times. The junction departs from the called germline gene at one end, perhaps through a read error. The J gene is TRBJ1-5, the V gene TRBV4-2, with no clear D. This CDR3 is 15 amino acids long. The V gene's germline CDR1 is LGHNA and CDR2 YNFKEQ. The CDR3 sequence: CASSQDLSSNQPRHF. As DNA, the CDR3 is TGTGCCAGCAGCCAAGATCTGAGTAGCAATCAGCCCCGGCATTTT.